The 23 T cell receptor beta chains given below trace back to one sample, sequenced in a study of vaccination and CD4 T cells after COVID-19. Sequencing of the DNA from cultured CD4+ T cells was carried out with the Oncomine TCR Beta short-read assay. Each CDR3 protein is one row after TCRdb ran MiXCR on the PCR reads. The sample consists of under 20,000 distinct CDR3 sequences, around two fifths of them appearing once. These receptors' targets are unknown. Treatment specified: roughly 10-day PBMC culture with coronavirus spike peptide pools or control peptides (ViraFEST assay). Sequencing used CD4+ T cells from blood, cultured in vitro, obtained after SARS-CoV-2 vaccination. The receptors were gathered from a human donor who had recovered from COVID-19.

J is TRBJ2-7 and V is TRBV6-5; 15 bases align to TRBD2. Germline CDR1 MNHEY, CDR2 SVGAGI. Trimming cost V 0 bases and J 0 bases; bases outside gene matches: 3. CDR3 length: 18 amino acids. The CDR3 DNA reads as TGTGCCAGCAGTTACTCGACGGGACTAGCGGGAGGCTCCTACGAGCAGTACTTC. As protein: CASSYSTGLAGGSYEQYF.

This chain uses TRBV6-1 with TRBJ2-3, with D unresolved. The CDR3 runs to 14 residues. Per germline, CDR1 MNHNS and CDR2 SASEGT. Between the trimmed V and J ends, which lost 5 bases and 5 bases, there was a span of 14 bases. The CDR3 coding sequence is TGTGCCAGCAGTCGTACCCACTACGGAGATACGCAGTATTTT. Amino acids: CASSRTHYGDTQYF.

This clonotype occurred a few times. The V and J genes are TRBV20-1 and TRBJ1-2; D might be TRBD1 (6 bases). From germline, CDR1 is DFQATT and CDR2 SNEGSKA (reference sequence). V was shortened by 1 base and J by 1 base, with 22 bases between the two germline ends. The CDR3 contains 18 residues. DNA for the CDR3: TGCAGTGCTAGAGCCCCGACAGGTTCTAATTACTTTAACTATGGCTACACCTTC. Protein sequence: CSARAPTGSNYFNYGYTF.

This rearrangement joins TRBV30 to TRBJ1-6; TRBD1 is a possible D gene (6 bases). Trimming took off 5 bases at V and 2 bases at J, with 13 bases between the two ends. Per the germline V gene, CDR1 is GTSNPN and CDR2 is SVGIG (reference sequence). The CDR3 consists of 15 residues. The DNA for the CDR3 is TGTGCCTGGGCTACTGGACAGACCTATAATTCACCCCTCCACTTT. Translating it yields CAWATGQTYNSPLHF.

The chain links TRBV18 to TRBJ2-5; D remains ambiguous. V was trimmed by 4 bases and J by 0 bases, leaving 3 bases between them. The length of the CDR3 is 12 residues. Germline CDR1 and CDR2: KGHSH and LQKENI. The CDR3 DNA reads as TGTGCCAGCTCACAGTACCAAGAGACCCAGTACTTC. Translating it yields CASSQYQETQYF.

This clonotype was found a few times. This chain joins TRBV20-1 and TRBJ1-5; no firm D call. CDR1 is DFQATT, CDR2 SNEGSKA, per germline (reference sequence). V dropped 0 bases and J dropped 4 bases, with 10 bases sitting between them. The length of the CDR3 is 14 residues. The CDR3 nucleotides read TGCAGTGCTAGAGATCTGGCGGTTAATCAGCCCCAGCATTTT. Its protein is CSARDLAVNQPQHF.

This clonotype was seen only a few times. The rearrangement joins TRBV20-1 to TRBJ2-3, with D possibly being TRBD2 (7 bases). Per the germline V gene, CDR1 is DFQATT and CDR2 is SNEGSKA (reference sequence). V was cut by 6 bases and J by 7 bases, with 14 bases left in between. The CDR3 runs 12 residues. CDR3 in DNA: TGCAGTGCCCAGGAGGGGGGGAATACGCAGTATTTT. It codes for CSAQEGGNTQYF.

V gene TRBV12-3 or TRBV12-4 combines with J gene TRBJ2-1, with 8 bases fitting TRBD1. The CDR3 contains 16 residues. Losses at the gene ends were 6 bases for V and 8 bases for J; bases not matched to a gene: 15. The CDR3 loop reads CASSFEGQGQEYEQFF. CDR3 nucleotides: TGTGCCAGCAGCTTCGAAGGTCAGGGACAGGAGTATGAGCAGTTCTTC.

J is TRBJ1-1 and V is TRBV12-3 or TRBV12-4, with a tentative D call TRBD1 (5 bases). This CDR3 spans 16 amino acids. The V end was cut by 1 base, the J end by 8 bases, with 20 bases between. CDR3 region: CASSLDVPDSQQEAFF. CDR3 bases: TGTGCCAGCAGTTTAGACGTCCCCGACAGTCAACAAGAAGCTTTCTTT.

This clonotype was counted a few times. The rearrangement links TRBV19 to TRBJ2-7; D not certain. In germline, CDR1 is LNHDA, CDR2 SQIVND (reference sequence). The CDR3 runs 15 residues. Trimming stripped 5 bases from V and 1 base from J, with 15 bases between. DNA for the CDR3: TGTGCCAGTAGTGTTGGACGAGATGAATCCTACGAGCAGTACTTC. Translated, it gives CASSVGRDESYEQYF.

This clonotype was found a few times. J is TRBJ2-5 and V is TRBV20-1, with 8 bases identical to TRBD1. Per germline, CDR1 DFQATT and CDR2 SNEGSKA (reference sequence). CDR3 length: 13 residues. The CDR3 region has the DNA TGCAGCGTCATCCAGGGGGCACAAGAGACCCAGTACTTC. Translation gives CSVIQGAQETQYF.

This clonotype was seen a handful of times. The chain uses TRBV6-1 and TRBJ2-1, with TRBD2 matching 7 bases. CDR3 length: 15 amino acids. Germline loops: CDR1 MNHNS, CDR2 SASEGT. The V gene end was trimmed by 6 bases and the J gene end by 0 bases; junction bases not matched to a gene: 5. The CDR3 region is CASRAGFTSYNEQFF. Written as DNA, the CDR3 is TGTGCCAGCAGAGCGGGATTTACCTCCTACAATGAGCAGTTCTTC.

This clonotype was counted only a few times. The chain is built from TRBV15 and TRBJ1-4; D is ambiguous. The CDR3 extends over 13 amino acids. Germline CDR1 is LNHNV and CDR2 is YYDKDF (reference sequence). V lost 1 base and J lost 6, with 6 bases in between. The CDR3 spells CATSRVSDEKLFF. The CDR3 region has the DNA TGTGCCACCAGCAGAGTCAGCGATGAAAAACTGTTTTTT.

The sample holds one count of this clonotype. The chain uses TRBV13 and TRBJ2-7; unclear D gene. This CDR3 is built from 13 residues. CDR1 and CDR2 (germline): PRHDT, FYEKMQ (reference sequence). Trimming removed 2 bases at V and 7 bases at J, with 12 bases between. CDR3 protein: CASSLTLLGEQYF. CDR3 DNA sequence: TGTGCCAGCAGCTTAACCCTACTGGGAGAGCAGTACTTC.

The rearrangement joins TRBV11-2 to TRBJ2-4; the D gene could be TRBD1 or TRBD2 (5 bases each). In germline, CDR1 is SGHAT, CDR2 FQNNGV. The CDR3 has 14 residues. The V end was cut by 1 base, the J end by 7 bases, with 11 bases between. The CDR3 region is CASSLGGVRNIQYF. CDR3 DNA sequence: TGTGCCAGCAGCTTAGGAGGGGTCAGGAACATTCAGTACTTC.

The CDR3 nucleotides are TGCGCCAGCAGCCAATTTCAGCGGGGCACAGATACGCAGCATTTT. This codes for CASSQFQRGTDTQHF. The V and J genes are TRBV4-1 and TRBJ2-3; D is possibly TRBD1 (5 bases). The J call is in doubt because the DNA end fits TRBJ1-5 better. Germline-derived CDR1 and CDR2 are MGHRA and YSYEKL. The CDR3 totals 15 residues.

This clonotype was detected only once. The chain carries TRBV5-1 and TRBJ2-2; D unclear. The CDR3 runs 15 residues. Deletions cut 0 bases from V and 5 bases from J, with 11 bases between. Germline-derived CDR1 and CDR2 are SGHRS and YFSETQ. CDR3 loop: CASSLGSAATGELFF. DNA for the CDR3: TGCGCCAGCAGCTTGGGATCCGCGGCGACCGGGGAGCTGTTTTTT.

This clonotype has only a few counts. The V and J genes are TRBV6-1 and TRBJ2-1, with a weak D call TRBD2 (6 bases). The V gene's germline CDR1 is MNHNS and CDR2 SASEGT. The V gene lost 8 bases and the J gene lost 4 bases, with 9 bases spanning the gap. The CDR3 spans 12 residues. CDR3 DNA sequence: TGTGCCAGCTATAGCGGTTACAATGAGCAGTTCTTC. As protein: CASYSGYNEQFF.

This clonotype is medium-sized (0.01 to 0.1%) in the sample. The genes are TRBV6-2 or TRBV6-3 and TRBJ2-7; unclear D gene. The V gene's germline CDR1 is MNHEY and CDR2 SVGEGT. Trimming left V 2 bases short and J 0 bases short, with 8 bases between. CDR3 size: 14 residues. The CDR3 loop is CASSYRATSYEQYF. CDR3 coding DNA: TGTGCCAGCAGTTACCGTGCCACCTCCTACGAGCAGTACTTC.

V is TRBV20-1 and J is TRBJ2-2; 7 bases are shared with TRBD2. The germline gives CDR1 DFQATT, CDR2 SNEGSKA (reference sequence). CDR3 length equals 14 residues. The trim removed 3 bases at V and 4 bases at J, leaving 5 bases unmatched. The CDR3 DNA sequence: TGCAGTGCTAGGGTAGCGGGCGGCACCGGGGAGCTGTTTTTT. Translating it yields CSARVAGGTGELFF.

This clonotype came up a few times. In DNA form, the CDR3 reads TGCAGTGCTAGCGATGGGAGTCTTCTGTACGAGCAGTACTTC. Translating it yields CSASDGSLLYEQYF. The V gene is TRBV20-1, the J gene TRBJ2-7, with D possibly being TRBD2 (5 bases). Germline V gene lookup returns CDR1 DFQATT and CDR2 SNEGSKA (reference sequence). Trimming shortened V by 3 bases and J by 4 bases, and 16 bases separated the two germline ends. This CDR3 comprises 14 residues.

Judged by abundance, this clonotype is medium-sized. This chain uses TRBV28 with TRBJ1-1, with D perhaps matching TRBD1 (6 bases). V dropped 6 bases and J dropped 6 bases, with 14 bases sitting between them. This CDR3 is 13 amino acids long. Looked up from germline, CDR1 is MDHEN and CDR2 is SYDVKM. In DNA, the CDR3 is TGTGCCAGCAGCCCGCCCCGGACAGCTGAAGCTTTCTTT. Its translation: CASSPPRTAEAFF.

The CDR3 is CASSPTAGELFF. The DNA for the CDR3 is TGTGCCAGCAGTCCTACAGCCGGGGAGCTGTTTTTT. The chain is built from TRBV6-1 and TRBJ2-2; the D is unclear. CDR3 size: 12 residues. V was pared by 5 bases and J by 6 bases, with 7 bases between. Germline V gives CDR1 MNHNS, CDR2 SASEGT.